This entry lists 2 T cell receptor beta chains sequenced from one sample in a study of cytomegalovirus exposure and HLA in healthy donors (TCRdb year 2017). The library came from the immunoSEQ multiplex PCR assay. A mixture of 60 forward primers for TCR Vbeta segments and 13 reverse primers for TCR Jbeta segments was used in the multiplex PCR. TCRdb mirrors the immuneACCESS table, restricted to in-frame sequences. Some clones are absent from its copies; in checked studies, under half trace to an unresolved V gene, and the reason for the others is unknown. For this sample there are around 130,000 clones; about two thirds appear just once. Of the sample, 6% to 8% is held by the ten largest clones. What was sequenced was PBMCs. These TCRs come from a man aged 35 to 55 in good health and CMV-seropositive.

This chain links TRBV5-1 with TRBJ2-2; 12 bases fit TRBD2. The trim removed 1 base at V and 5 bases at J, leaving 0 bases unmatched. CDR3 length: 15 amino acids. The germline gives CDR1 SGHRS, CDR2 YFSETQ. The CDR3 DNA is TGCGCCAGCAGCTTGACTAGCGGGAGGACCGGGGAGCTGTTTTTT. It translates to CASSLTSGRTGELFF.

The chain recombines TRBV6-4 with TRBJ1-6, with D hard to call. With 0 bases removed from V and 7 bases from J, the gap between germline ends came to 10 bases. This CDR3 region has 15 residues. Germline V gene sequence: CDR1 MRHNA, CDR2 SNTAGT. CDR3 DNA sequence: TGTGCCAGCAGTGACTCGAGAACACAGAATTCACCCCTCCACTTT. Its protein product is CASSDSRTQNSPLHF.